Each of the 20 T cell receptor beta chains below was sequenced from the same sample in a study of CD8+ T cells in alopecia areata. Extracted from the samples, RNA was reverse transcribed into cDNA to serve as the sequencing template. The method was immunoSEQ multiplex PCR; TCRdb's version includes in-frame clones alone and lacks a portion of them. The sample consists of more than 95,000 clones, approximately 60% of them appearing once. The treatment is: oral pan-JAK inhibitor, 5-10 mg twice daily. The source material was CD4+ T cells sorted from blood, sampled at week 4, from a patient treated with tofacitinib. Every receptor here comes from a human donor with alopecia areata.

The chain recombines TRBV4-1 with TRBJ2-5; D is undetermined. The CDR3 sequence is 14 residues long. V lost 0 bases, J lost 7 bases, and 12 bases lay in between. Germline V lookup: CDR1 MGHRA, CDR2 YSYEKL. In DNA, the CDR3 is TGCGCCAGCAGCCAAGAAATGACTCCGGGGACCCAGTACTTC. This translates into CASSQEMTPGTQYF.

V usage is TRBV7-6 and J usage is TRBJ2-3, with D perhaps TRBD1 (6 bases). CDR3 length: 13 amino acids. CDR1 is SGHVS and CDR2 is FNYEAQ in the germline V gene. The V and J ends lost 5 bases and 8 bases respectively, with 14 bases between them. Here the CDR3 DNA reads TGTGCCAGCAGCCCCAACCAGGGGTCTACGCAGTATTTT. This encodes CASSPNQGSTQYF. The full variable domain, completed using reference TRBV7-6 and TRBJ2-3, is GAGVSQSPRYKVTKRGQDVALRCDPISGHVSLYWYRQALGQGPEFLTYFNYEAQQDKSGLPNDRFSAERPEGSISTLTIQRTEQRDSAMYRCASSPNQGSTQYFGPGTRLTVL.

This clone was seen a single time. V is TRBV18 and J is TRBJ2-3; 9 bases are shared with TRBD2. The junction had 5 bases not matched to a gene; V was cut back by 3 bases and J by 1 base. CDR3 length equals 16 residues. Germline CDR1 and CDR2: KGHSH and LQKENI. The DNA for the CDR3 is TGTGCCAGCTCACCCTTAAGACTAGCGGGCACAGATACGCAGTATTTT. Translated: CASSPLRLAGTDTQYF.

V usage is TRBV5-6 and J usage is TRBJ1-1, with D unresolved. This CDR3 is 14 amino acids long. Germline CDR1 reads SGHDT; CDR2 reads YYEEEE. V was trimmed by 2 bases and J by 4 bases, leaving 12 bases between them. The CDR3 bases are TGTGCCAGCAGCTTACTGGGGAGACCCACTGAAGCTTTCTTT. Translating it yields CASSLLGRPTEAFF.

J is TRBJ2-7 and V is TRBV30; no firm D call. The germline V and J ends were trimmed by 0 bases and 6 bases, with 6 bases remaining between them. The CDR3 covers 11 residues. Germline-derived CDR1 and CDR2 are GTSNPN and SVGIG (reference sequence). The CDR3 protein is CAWSVLSEQYF. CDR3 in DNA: TGTGCCTGGAGTGTACTGTCCGAGCAGTACTTC.

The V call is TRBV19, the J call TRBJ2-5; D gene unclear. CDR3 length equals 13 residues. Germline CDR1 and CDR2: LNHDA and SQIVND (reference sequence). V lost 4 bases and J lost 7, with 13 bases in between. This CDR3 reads CASSKTRMGTQYF. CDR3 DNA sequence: TGTGCCAGTAGTAAAACTCGGATGGGGACCCAGTACTTC. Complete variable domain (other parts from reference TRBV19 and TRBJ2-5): DGGITQSPKYLFRKEGQNVTLSCEQNLNHDAMYWYRQDPGQGLRLIYYSQIVNDFQKGDIAEGYSVSREKKESFPLTVTSAQKNPTAFYLCASSKTRMGTQYFGPGTRLLVL.

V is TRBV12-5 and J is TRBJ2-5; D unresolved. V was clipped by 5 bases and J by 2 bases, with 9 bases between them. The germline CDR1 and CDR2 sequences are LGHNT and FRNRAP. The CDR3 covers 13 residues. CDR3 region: CASGMDVQETQYF. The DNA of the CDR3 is TGTGCTAGTGGTATGGATGTGCAAGAGACCCAGTACTTC.

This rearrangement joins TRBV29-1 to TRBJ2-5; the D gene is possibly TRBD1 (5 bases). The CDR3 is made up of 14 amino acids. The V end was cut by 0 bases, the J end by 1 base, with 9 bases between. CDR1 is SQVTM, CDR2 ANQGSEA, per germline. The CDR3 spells CSVEDRAAQETQYF. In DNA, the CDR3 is TGCAGCGTTGAAGACAGGGCAGCCCAAGAGACCCAGTACTTC.

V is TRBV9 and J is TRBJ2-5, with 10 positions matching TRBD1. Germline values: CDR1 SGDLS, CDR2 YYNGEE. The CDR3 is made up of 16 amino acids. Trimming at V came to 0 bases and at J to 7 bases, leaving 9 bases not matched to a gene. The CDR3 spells CASSVAPIGQGGTQYF. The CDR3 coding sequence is TGTGCCAGCAGCGTAGCGCCCATCGGACAGGGGGGGACCCAGTACTTC.

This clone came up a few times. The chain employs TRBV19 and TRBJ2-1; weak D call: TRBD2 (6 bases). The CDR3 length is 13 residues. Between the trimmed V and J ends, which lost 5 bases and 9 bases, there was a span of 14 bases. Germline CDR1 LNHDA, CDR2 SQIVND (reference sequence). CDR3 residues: CASSFTSTREQFF. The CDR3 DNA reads TGTGCCAGTAGTTTCACTAGCACTCGTGAGCAGTTCTTC. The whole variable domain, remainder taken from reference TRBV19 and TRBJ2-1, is DGGITQSPKYLFRKEGQNVTLSCEQNLNHDAMYWYRQDPGQGLRLIYYSQIVNDFQKGDIAEGYSVSREKKESFPLTVTSAQKNPTAFYLCASSFTSTREQFFGPGTRLTVL.

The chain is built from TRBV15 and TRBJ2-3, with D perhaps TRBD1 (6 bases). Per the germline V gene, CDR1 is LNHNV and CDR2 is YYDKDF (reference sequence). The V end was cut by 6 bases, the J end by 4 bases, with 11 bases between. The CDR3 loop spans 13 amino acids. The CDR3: CATRVPGADTQYF. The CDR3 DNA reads TGTGCCACCAGAGTCCCAGGGGCAGATACGCAGTATTTT.

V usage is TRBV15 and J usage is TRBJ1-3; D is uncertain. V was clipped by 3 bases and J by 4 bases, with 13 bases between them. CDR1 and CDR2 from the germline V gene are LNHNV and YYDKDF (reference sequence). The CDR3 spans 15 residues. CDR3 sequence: CATSRAGRLGNTIYF. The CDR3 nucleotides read TGTGCCACCAGCAGGGCGGGCAGGTTGGGAAACACCATATATTTT.

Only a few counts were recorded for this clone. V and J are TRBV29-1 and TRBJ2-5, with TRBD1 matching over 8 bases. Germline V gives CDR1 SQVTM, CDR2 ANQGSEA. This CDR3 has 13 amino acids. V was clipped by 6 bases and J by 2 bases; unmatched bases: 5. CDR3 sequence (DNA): TGCAGCGTCGGACAGGGCTCACAAGAGACCCAGTACTTC. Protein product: CSVGQGSQETQYF.

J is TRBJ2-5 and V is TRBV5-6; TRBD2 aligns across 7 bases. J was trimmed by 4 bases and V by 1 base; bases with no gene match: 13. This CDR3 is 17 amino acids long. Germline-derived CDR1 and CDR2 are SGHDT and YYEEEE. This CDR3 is CASSLRQGGRGRETQYF. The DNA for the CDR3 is TGTGCCAGCAGCTTGAGACAAGGCGGGAGAGGGCGAGAGACCCAGTACTTC. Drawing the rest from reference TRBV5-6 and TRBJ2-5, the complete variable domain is DAGVTQSPTHLIKTRGQQVTLRCSPKSGHDTVSWYQQALGQGPQFIFQYYEEEERQRGNFPDRFSGHQFPNYSSELNVNALLLGDSALYLCASSLRQGGRGRETQYFGPGTRLLVL.

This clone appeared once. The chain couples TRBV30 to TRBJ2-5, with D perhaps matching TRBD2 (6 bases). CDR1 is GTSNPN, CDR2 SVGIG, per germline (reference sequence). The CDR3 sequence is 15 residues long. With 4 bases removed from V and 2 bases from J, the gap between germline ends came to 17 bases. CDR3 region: CAWTTGRGLQETQYF. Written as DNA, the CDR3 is TGTGCCTGGACAACGGGGCGCGGACTACAAGAGACCCAGTACTTC.

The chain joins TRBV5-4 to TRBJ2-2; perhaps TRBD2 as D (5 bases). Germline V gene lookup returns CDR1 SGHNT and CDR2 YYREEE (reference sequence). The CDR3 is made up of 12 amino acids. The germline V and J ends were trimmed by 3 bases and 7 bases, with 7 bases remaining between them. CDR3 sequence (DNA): TGTGCCAGCAGCTCGAGGGACGGGGAGCTGTTTTTT. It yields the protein CASSSRDGELFF.

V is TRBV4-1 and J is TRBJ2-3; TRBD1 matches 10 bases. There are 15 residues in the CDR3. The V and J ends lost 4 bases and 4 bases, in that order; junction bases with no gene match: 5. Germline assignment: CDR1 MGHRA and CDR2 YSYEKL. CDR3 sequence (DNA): TGCGCCAGCAGCCGGACAGGGGGGGTCCCAGATACGCAGTATTTT. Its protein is CASSRTGGVPDTQYF.

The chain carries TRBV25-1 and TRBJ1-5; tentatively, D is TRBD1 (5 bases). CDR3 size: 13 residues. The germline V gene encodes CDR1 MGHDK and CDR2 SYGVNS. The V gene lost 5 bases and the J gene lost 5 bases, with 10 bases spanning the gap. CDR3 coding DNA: TGTGCCAGCAGTAGGCAGGGTTATCAGCCCCAGCATTTT. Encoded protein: CASSRQGYQPQHF.

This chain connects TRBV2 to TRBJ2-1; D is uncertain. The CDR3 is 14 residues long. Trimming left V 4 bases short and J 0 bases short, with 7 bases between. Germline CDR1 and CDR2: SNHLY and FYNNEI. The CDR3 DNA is TGTGCCAGCAGTGGGCCTACCTCCTACAATGAGCAGTTCTTC. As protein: CASSGPTSYNEQFF.

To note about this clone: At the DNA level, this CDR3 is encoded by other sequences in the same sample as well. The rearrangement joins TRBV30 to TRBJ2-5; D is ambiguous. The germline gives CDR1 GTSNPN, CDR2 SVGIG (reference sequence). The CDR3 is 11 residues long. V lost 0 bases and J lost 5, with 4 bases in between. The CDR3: CAWSVRETQYF. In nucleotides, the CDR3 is TGTGCCTGGAGTGTACGTGAGACCCAGTACTTC.